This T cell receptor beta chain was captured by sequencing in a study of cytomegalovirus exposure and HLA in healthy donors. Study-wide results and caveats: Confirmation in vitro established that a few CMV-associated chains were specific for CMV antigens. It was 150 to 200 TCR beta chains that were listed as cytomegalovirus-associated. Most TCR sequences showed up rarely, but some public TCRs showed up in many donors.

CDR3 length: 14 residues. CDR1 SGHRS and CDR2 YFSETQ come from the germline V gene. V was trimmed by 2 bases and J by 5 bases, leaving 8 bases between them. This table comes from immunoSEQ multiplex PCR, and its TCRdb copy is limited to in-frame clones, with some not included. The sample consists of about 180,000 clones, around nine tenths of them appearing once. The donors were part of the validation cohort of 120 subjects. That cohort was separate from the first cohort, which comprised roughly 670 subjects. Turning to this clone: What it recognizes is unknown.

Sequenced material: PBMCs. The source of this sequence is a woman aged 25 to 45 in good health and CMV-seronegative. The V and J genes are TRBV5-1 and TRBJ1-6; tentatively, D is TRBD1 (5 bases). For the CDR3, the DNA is TGCGCCAGCAGCTTAGACAGCAATAATTCACCCCTCCACTTT. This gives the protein CASSLDSNNSPLHF. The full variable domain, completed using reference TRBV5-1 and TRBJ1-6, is KAGVTQTPRYLIKTRGQQVTLSCSPISGHRSVSWYQQTPGQGLQFLFEYFSETQRNKGNFPGRFSGRQFSNSRSEMNVSTLELGDSALYLCASSLDSNNSPLHFGNGTRLTVT.